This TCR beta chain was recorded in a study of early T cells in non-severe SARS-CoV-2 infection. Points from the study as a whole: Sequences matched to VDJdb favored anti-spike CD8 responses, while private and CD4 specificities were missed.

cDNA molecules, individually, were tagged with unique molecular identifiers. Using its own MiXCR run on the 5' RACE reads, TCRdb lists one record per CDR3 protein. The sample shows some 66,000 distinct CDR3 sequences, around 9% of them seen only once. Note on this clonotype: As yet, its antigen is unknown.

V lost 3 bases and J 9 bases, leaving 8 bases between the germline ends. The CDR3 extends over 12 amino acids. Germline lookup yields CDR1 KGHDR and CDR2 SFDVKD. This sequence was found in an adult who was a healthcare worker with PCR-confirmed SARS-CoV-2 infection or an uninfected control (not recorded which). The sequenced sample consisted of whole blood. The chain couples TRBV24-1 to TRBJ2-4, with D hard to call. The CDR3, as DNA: TGTGCCACCAGTGATCTTATGGGCATTCAGTACTTC. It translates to CATSDLMGIQYF.